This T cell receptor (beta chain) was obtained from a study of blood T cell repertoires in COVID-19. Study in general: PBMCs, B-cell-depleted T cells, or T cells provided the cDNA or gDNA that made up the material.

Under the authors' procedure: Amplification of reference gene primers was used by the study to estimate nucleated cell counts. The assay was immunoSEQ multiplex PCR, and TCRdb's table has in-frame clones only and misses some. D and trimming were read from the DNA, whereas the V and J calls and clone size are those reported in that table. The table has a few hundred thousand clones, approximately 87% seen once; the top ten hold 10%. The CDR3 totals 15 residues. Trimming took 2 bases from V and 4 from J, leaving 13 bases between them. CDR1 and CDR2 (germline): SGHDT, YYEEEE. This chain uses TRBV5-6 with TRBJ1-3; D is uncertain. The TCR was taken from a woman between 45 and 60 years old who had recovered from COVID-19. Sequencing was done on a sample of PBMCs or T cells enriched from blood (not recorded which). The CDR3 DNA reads TGTGCCAGCAGCTTCAAACCAACGGGGGGAAACACCATATATTTT. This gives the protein CASSFKPTGGNTIYF.